Listed here are 15 T cell receptor beta chains from one sample, sequenced in a study of cytomegalovirus exposure and HLA in healthy donors. Primers included in the PCR were 60 Vbeta and 13 Jbeta primers. Here immunoSEQ multiplex PCR was the method, and the copy in TCRdb shows in-frame clones only, minus some. The table has 160,000 or so clones, approximately 88% seen once. The sequenced sample consisted of PBMCs. These receptors all stem from a woman under 30 in good health and CMV-seronegative.

This chain links TRBV13 with TRBJ1-1; 8 bases agree with TRBD1. Germline V gene data show CDR1 as PRHDT and CDR2 as FYEKMQ (reference sequence). Trimming took 1 base from V and 3 from J; bases not matched to a gene: 4. The CDR3 covers 15 residues. CDR3 region: CASSLDRGGDTEAFF. As DNA, the CDR3 is TGTGCCAGCAGCTTAGACAGGGGGGGCGACACTGAAGCTTTCTTT.

The gene calls are TRBV4-1 and TRBJ2-5; 10 nucleotides agree with TRBD1. The J call is uncertain, as TRBJ2-7 better fits the DNA end. The CDR3 runs 15 residues. CDR1 and CDR2 from the germline V gene are MGHRA and YSYEKL. Here the CDR3 reads CASSQGDRGPYEQYF. The DNA for the CDR3 is TGCGCCAGCAGCCAAGGAGACAGGGGGCCGTACGAGCAGTACTTC.

The V and J genes are TRBV5-6 and TRBJ2-5, with 11 bases lining up with TRBD1. After removal of 4 bases from V and 5 bases from J, the junction contained 13 bases not matched to a gene. The length of the CDR3 is 17 residues. CDR1 is SGHDT and CDR2 is YYEEEE in the germline V gene. The CDR3 nucleotides read TGTGCCAGCAGCCCGACGGACAGGGGGCTTTTATTGGAGACCCAGTACTTC. This gives the protein CASSPTDRGLLLETQYF.

The V and J genes are TRBV6-6 and TRBJ2-1, with TRBD2 matching over 10 bases. There are 16 residues in the CDR3. Trimming took 6 bases from V and 4 from J; bases not matched to a gene: 9. The germline V gene has CDR1 MNHNY and CDR2 SVGAGI (reference sequence). CDR3: CASSPLAGGSYNEQFF. As DNA, the CDR3 is TGTGCCAGCAGCCCCTTAGCGGGGGGCTCGTACAATGAGCAGTTCTTC.

The chain is built from TRBV9 and TRBJ2-5, with 13 nucleotides matching TRBD2. V lost 4 bases, J lost 5 bases, and 5 bases stayed unmatched. In germline, CDR1 is SGDLS, CDR2 YYNGEE. The CDR3 contains 15 residues. The CDR3 region is CASSRTSGGRETQYF. The CDR3 nucleotides are TGTGCCAGCAGCCGGACTAGCGGGGGTCGTGAGACCCAGTACTTC.

The rearrangement joins TRBV2 to TRBJ1-5, with 10 bases that match TRBD1. Germline CDR1 reads SNHLY; CDR2 reads FYNNEI. The CDR3 length is 15 residues. The ends lost 6 bases at V and 5 bases at J; junction bases unmatched: 7. The chain's CDR3 is CASREGQGFDQPQHF. The CDR3 DNA follows: TGTGCCAGCAGGGAGGGACAGGGGTTTGATCAGCCCCAGCATTTT.

The V and J genes are TRBV11-3 and TRBJ2-7; no reliable D call. Germline CDR1 is SGHNT and CDR2 is YENEEA. Trimming removed 1 base at V and 6 bases at J, with 7 bases between. The CDR3 is 12 amino acids. The CDR3 coding sequence is TGTGCCAGCAGCTTAGGGTTCGGCGAGCAGTACTTC. Translating gives CASSLGFGEQYF.

This clone has more than one count but fewer than ten. The chain links TRBV11-2 to TRBJ2-1, with D possibly matching TRBD1 (5 bases). The CDR3 has 16 amino acids. The germline V gene encodes CDR1 SGHAT and CDR2 FQNNGV. The V end was cut by 0 bases, the J end by 4 bases, with 13 bases between. The CDR3 sequence: CASSLEVAGAYNEQFF. CDR3 sequence (DNA): TGTGCCAGCAGCTTAGAGGTCGCTGGGGCTTACAATGAGCAGTTCTTC.

The CDR3 region has the DNA TGTGCCAGCAGCGGAACTACCGGGACAGGGATTGTGGAGACCCAGTACTTC. Its protein is CASSGTTGTGIVETQYF. The J gene is TRBJ2-5, the V gene TRBV11-2, with 9 bases fitting TRBD1. V lost 5 bases to trimming and J lost 5 bases; unmatched junction nucleotides: 15. In germline, CDR1 is SGHAT, CDR2 FQNNGV. CDR3 length: 17 residues.

The rearrangement uses TRBV18 and TRBJ1-1, with D unclear. Germline V gives CDR1 KGHSH, CDR2 LQKENI. The V and J ends lost 1 base and 5 bases respectively, with 8 bases between them. The CDR3 has 13 residues. For the CDR3, the DNA is TGTGCCAGCTCACCACTCCAGGTGACTGAAGCTTTCTTT. Protein product: CASSPLQVTEAFF. Full variable domain (missing parts from reference TRBV18 and TRBJ1-1): NAGVMQNPRHLVRRRGQEARLRCSPMKGHSHVYWYRQLPEEGLKFMVYLQKENIIDESGMPKERFSAEFPKEGPSILRIQQVVRGDSAAYFCASSPLQVTEAFFGQGTRLTVV.

The chain has TRBV19 and TRBJ2-7, with D tentatively TRBD1 (5 bases). This CDR3 is 13 amino acids long. Per the germline V gene, CDR1 is LNHDA and CDR2 is SQIVND (reference sequence). Trimming pared 4 bases from V and 4 bases from J, leaving 11 bases between. The CDR3: CASSKGHGYEQYF. For the CDR3, the DNA is TGTGCCAGTAGTAAGGGGCATGGATACGAGCAGTACTTC. Drawing the rest from reference TRBV19 and TRBJ2-7, the complete variable domain is DGGITQSPKYLFRKEGQNVTLSCEQNLNHDAMYWYRQDPGQGLRLIYYSQIVNDFQKGDIAEGYSVSREKKESFPLTVTSAQKNPTAFYLCASSKGHGYEQYFGPGTRLTVT.

The chain carries TRBV18 and TRBJ1-6, with TRBD1 matching over 7 bases. The J segment lost 9 bases and the V segment lost 0 bases, leaving 2 bases of the junction unmatched. Per the germline V gene, CDR1 is KGHSH and CDR2 is LQKENI. This CDR3 comprises 14 residues. The CDR3 bases are TGTGCCAGCTCACCACCGGGGACAGTTTCACCCCTCCACTTT. Its protein is CASSPPGTVSPLHF.

V and J are TRBV7-3 and TRBJ1-5; TRBD1 matches 8 bases. The junction had 5 bases not matched to a gene; V was cut back by 5 bases and J by 5 bases. Germline CDR1 is SGHTA and CDR2 is FQGTGA. This CDR3 has 14 residues. CDR3 protein: CASSKTGGYQPQHF. DNA for the CDR3: TGTGCCAGCAGCAAAACAGGGGGATATCAGCCCCAGCATTTT.

Only one count was recorded for this clone. The rearrangement joins TRBV4-1 to TRBJ2-3; possibly TRBD2 for D (6 bases). The germline gives CDR1 MGHRA, CDR2 YSYEKL. With 0 bases removed from V and 2 bases from J, the gap between germline ends came to 18 bases. This CDR3 has 18 amino acids. CDR3 loop: CASSQDPWRGRDTDTQYF. The DNA of the CDR3 is TGCGCCAGCAGCCAAGATCCGTGGCGGGGTCGGGACACAGATACGCAGTATTTT.

This sequence joins TRBV4-1 and TRBJ1-4; D unresolved. Per the germline V gene, CDR1 is MGHRA and CDR2 is YSYEKL. V was cut by 1 base and J by 0 bases, with 9 bases left in between. The CDR3 totals 16 residues. The CDR3 here is CASSQGAIPTNEKLFF. In nucleotides, the CDR3 is TGCGCCAGCAGCCAAGGCGCGATTCCAACTAATGAAAAACTGTTTTTT.